Following are 7 T cell receptor beta chains from one sample sequenced in a study of cytomegalovirus exposure and HLA in healthy donors. Researchers ran the PCR with 60 Vbeta and 13 Jbeta primers. The assay was immunoSEQ multiplex PCR, and TCRdb's table has in-frame clones only and misses some. The table shows about 170,000 clones, with approximately 78% occurring only once. The sample comprised PBMCs. The receptors originated from a girl between 2 and 10 years old in good health and CMV-seropositive.

This chain links TRBV7-9 with TRBJ2-7, with TRBD1 matching over 8 bases. Trimming cost V 2 bases and J 2 bases; bases outside gene matches: 8. CDR3 size: 16 residues. Germline V gives CDR1 SEHNR, CDR2 FQNEAQ (reference sequence). In DNA form, the CDR3 reads TGTGCCAGCAGCTTATTTCGGACAGGGAGCGCCTACGAGCAGTACTTC. Translating gives CASSLFRTGSAYEQYF.

The rearrangement joins TRBV6-1 to TRBJ1-5, with TRBD1 matching 7 bases. The germline V gene encodes CDR1 MNHNS and CDR2 SASEGT. CDR3 size: 14 residues. V was clipped by 7 bases and J by 5 bases; unmatched bases: 8. The CDR3 sequence: CASNRDSLDQPQHF. CDR3 sequence (DNA): TGTGCCAGCAACCGGGACAGTCTCGATCAGCCCCAGCATTTT.

The J gene is TRBJ1-4, the V gene TRBV9, with D tentatively TRBD1 (5 bases). The CDR3 length is 16 residues. V lost 0 bases to trimming and J lost 0 bases, with 9 bases between them. Germline V gene sequence: CDR1 SGDLS, CDR2 YYNGEE. The CDR3 nucleotides are TGTGCCAGCAGCGTAGGAGGAGGGGCAACTAATGAAAAACTGTTTTTT. This translates into CASSVGGGATNEKLFF.

The chain carries TRBV11-2 and TRBJ2-5; 7 bases are a match to TRBD2. The CDR3 is 16 residues long. Germline V gives CDR1 SGHAT, CDR2 FQNNGV. J was trimmed by 3 bases and V by 5 bases; bases with no gene match: 12. The CDR3 bases are TGTGCCAGCAGCCCGCGGACTAGGCAAATTAAAGAGACCCAGTACTTC. This sequence encodes CASSPRTRQIKETQYF.

This chain uses TRBV9 with TRBJ2-5; D is uncertain. The V end lost 4 bases, the J end lost 2 bases, and 9 bases lay between the germline ends. Per the germline V gene, CDR1 is SGDLS and CDR2 is YYNGEE. This CDR3 region has 13 residues. CDR3 bases: TGTGCCAGCAGCACCGGGTCACAAGAGACCCAGTACTTC. Its protein is CASSTGSQETQYF. The full variable domain, with the rest looked up from reference TRBV9 and TRBJ2-5, is DSGVTQTPKHLITATGQRVTLRCSPRSGDLSVYWYQQSLDQGLQFLIQYYNGEERAKGNILERFSAQQFPDLHSELNLSSLELGDSALYFCASSTGSQETQYFGPGTRLLVL.

The gene calls are TRBV7-8 and TRBJ2-7; the match to TRBD2 covers 8 bases. The CDR3 contains 15 residues. The ends lost 5 bases at V and 2 bases at J; junction bases unmatched: 8. Germline lookup yields CDR1 SGHVS and CDR2 FQNEAQ. In DNA, the CDR3 is TGTGCCAGCAGCCGGGGGGGGGTAGAGACCTACGAGCAGTACTTC. Its protein product is CASSRGGVETYEQYF.

The chain carries TRBV5-1 and TRBJ2-3, with a weak D call TRBD2 (7 bases). Germline V gene sequence: CDR1 SGHRS, CDR2 YFSETQ. V dropped 2 bases and J dropped 5 bases, with 12 bases sitting between them. The CDR3 is made up of 14 amino acids. The CDR3 here is CASSFGGPVDTQYF. The CDR3 DNA is TGCGCCAGCAGCTTCGGGGGGCCGGTAGATACGCAGTATTTT. Supplemented by reference TRBV5-1 and TRBJ2-3, the full variable domain reads KAGVTQTPRYLIKTRGQQVTLSCSPISGHRSVSWYQQTPGQGLQFLFEYFSETQRNKGNFPGRFSGRQFSNSRSEMNVSTLELGDSALYLCASSFGGPVDTQYFGPGTRLTVL.